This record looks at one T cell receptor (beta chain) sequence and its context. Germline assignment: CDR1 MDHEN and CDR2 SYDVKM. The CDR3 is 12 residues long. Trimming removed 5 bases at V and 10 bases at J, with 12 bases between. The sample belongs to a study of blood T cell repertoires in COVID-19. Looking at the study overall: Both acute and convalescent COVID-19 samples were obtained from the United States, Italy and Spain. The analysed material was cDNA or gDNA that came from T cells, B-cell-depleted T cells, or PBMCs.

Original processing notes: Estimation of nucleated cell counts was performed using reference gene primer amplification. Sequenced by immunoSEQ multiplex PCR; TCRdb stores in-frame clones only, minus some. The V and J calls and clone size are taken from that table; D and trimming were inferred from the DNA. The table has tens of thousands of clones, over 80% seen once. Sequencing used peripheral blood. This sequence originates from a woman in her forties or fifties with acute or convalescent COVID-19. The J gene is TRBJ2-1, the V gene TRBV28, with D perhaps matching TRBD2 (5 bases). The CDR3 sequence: CASSPTRWEQFF. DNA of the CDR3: TGTGCCAGCAGTCCAACTAGGTGGGAGCAGTTCTTC.